The clone carrying this T cell receptor beta chain appeared many times. Its antigen is not identified. Its ends do not fully match the called genes, so a read error is possible. This entry comes from a study of T-cell memory formation after mild COVID-19. Study observations and caveats: Contracting CD8+ clones were enriched in EMRA, CD4+ mainly in CM and EM.

Germline-derived CDR1 and CDR2 are SSHAT and FNYEAQ (reference sequence). The CDR3 is 15 amino acids. Each CDR3 protein gets one entry after TCRdb re-called the 5' RACE reads with MiXCR. The data hold fewer than 250,000 distinct CDR3 sequences, with around 25% observed a single time. The material sequenced was PBMCs or a T cell subset sorted from them (not recorded which). The clonotype was recovered from an adult woman who had mild COVID-19 (a few samples of this study predate the infection). Cell type and time point are not known. The chain uses TRBV7-7 and TRBJ2-6; D gene ambiguous. CDR3 sequence reads: CASSLGTSGANVLTF. DNA of the CDR3: TGTGCTAGCAGCTTAGGAACCTCTGGGGCCAACGTCCTGACTTTC.